One and the same sample provided the 11 T cell receptor beta chains below, sequenced in a study of T-cell memory formation after mild COVID-19. Each CDR3 protein gets one entry after TCRdb re-called the 5' RACE reads with MiXCR. The sample consists of around 30,000 distinct CDR3 sequences, around 12% of them appearing once. The material sequenced was PBMCs or a T cell subset sorted from them (not recorded which). These receptors all come from an adult woman who had mild COVID-19 (a few samples of this study predate the infection). Cell type and time point are not known.

This clonotype was detected many times. The chain joins TRBV5-1 to TRBJ1-4, with D uncertain. The CDR3 extends over 16 amino acids. V shed 4 bases and J shed 0 bases, with 13 bases lying between them. Looked up from germline, CDR1 is SGHRS and CDR2 is YFSETQ. CDR3 in amino acids: CASSITFSPTNEKLFF. CDR3 sequence (DNA): TGCGCCAGCAGCATAACTTTTTCGCCAACTAATGAAAAACTGTTTTTT. The complete variable domain, with remaining parts taken from reference TRBV5-1 and TRBJ1-4, reads KAGVTQTPRYLIKTRGQQVTLSCSPISGHRSVSWYQQTPGQGLQFLFEYFSETQRNKGNFPGRFSGRQFSNSRSEMNVSTLELGDSALYLCASSITFSPTNEKLFFGSGTQLSVL.

Many counts were recorded for this clonotype. The V gene is TRBV7-8, the J gene TRBJ1-4, with 7 bases matching TRBD1. Germline V gene data show CDR1 as SGHVS and CDR2 as FQNEAQ. The CDR3 consists of 17 residues. J gave up 8 bases and V 7 bases, and 19 bases lay outside the gene matches. The CDR3, as DNA: TGTGCCAGCACCCAAAGGGGGCGCTCCTATAACGGGGAAAAACTGTTTTTT. Amino acids: CASTQRGRSYNGEKLFF.

This clonotype was seen at least ten times. The chain combines TRBV5-1 with TRBJ2-1; 11 bases agree with TRBD2. V shed 0 bases and J 10 bases; nucleotides not matched to a gene: 3. The CDR3 has 14 amino acids. Germline V gives CDR1 SGHRS, CDR2 YFSETQ. In nucleotides, the CDR3 is TGCGCCAGCAGCTTGGTGACTAGCGGGAAGGAGCAGTTCTTC. It codes for CASSLVTSGKEQFF.

This clonotype showed up many times. The gene calls are TRBV7-9 and TRBJ2-7, with 8 bases aligning to TRBD1. Germline CDR1 SEHNR, CDR2 FQNEAQ (reference sequence). V trimming: 4 bases; J trimming: 0 bases; junction bases outside the gene matches: 5. The CDR3 contains 15 residues. The CDR3 protein is CASSSFGTGSYEQYF. The DNA of the CDR3 is TGTGCCAGCAGCTCTTTCGGGACAGGCTCCTACGAGCAGTACTTC.

This clonotype was seen at least ten times. This chain joins TRBV11-2 and TRBJ2-7; tentative D call: TRBD2 (5 bases). V lost 5 bases, J lost 4 bases, and 15 bases lay in between. The CDR3 is 14 amino acids. Germline CDR1 and CDR2: SGHAT and FQNNGV. This CDR3 is CASSRTDQIYEQYF. CDR3 DNA: TGTGCCAGCAGCCGGACTGACCAGATTTACGAGCAGTACTTC.

Ten or more counts support this clonotype. The chain couples TRBV6-1 to TRBJ2-5, with 8 positions matching TRBD2. The V and J ends lost 3 bases and 3 bases, in that order; junction bases with no gene match: 0. CDR3 size: 13 residues. The germline V gene encodes CDR1 MNHNS and CDR2 SASEGT. For the CDR3, the DNA is TGTGCCAGCAGTGAGCGGGAGGAAGAGACCCAGTACTTC. Translating gives CASSEREEETQYF.

By sample share, this clonotype is medium-sized. The chain employs TRBV20-1 and TRBJ2-7, with 7 bases aligning to TRBD1. Germline loops: CDR1 DFQATT, CDR2 SNEGSKA (reference sequence). This CDR3 has 15 residues. V lost 3 bases to trimming and J lost 4 bases; unmatched junction nucleotides: 12. CDR3 residues: CSARDHRGPGYEQYF. The CDR3 coding sequence is TGCAGTGCTAGGGACCACAGGGGTCCGGGGTACGAGCAGTACTTC.

In this sample, this clonotype turned up many times. The DNA is omitted, as the CDR3 cannot be located on it reliably, and the CDR3 follows TCRdb's listing. This rearrangement joins TRBV21-1 to TRBJ2-6. TRBV21-1 is classified as a pseudogene. With termini counted, the CDR3 has 15 amino acids. Here the CDR3 reads CASSNVGAGANVLTF.

V gene TRBV10-3 combines with J gene TRBJ2-5; 9 bases agree with TRBD1. The CDR3 sequence is 15 residues long. Per germline, CDR1 ENHRY and CDR2 SYGVKD. J lost 2 bases, V lost 3 bases, and 4 bases had no gene match. The CDR3 sequence is CAISDEGTGQETQYF. As DNA, the CDR3 is TGTGCCATCAGTGACGAAGGGACAGGGCAAGAGACCCAGTACTTC.

This clonotype was detected ten times or more. The chain carries TRBV7-3 and TRBJ2-3, with 10 bases lining up with TRBD2. CDR1 is SGHTA, CDR2 FQGTGA, per germline. V was pared by 1 base and J by 6 bases, with 4 bases of the junction left unmatched. The CDR3 is made up of 15 amino acids. CDR3 region: CASSLMASGGDTQYF. CDR3 in DNA: TGTGCCAGCAGCTTAATGGCTAGCGGGGGTGATACGCAGTATTTT.

V usage is TRBV7-9 and J usage is TRBJ2-1, with TRBD2 as a possible D gene (5 bases). The CDR3 runs 16 residues. Germline V gene sequence: CDR1 SEHNR, CDR2 FQNEAQ (reference sequence). Trimming pared 6 bases from V and 0 bases from J, leaving 15 bases between. CDR3 residues: CASRAYGDPSYNEQFF. In nucleotides, the CDR3 is TGTGCCAGCAGGGCCTACGGGGATCCCTCCTACAATGAGCAGTTCTTC.